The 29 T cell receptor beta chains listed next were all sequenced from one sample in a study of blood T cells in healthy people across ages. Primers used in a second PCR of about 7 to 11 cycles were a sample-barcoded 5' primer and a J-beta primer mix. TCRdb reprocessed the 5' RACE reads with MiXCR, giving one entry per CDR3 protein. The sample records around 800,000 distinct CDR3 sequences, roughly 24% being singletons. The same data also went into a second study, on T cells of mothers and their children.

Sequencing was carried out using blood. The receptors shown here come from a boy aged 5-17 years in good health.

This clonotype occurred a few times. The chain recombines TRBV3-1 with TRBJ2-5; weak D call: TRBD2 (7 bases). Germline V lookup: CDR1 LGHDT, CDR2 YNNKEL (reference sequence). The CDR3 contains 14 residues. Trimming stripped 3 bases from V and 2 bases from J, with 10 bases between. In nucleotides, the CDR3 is TGTGCCAGCAGCCAGGGGGGGCAGCAAGAGACCCAGTACTTC. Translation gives CASSQGGQQETQYF.

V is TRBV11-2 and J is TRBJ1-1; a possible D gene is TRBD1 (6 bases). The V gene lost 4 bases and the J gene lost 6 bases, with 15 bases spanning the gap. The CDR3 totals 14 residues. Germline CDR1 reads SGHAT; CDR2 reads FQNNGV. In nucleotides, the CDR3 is TGTGCCAGCAGCTCAGTCAAAGGGGGGGCTGAAGCTTTCTTT. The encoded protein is CASSSVKGGAEAFF.

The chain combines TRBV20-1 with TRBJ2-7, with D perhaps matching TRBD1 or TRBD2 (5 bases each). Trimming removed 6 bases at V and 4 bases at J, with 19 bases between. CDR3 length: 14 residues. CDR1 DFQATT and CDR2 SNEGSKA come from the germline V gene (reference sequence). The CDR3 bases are TGCAGTGCCAGGGACGGGCCCCTGCAATACGAGCAGTACTTC. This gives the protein CSARDGPLQYEQYF.

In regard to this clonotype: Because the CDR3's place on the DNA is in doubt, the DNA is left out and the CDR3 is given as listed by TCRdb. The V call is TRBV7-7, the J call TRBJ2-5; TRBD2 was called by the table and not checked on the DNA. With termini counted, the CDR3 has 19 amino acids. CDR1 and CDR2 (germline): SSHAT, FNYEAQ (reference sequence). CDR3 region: CASSEYLCERGRIKETQYF.

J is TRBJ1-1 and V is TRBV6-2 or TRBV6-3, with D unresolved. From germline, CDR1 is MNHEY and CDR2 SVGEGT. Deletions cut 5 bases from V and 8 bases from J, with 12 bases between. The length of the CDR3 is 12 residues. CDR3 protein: CASSIPAREAFF. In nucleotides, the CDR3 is TGTGCCAGCAGTATTCCGGCGCGCGAAGCTTTCTTT.

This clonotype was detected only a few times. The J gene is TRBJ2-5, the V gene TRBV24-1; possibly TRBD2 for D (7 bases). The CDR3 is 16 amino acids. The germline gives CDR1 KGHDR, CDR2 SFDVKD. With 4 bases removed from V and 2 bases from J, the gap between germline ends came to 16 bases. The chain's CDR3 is CATSDKSAGAQETQYF. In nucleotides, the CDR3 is TGTGCCACCAGTGACAAAAGTGCGGGGGCTCAAGAGACCCAGTACTTC.

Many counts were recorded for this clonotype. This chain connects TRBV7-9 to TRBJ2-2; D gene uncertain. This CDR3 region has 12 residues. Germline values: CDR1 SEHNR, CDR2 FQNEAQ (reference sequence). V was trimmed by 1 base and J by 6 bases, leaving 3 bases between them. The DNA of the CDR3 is TGTGCCAGCAGCTTAGGGTCCGGGGAGCTGTTTTTT. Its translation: CASSLGSGELFF.

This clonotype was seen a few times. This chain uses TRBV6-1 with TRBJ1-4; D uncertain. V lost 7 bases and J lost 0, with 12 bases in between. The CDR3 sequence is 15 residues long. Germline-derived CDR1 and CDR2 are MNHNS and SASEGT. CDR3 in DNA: TGTGCCAGCAATCCTACAGTGGCAACTAATGAAAAACTGTTTTTT. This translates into CASNPTVATNEKLFF.

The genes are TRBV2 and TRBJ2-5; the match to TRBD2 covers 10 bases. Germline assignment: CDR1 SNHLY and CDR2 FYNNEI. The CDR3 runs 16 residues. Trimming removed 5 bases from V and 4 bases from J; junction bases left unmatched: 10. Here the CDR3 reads CASSQRGGQMGETQYF. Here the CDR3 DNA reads TGTGCCAGCAGTCAGCGGGGGGGCCAAATGGGAGAGACCCAGTACTTC.

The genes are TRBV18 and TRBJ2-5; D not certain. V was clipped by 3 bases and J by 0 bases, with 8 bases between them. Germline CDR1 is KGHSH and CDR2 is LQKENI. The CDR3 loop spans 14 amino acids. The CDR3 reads CASSPSEYQETQYF. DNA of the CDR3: TGTGCCAGCTCACCCTCAGAGTACCAAGAGACCCAGTACTTC.

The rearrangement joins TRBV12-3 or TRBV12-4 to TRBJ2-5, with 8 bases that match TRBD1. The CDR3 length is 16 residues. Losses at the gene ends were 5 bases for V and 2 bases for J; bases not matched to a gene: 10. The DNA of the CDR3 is TGTGCCAGCAGTCGCATCGGGACAGGAGGTCAAGAGACCCAGTACTTC. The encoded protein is CASSRIGTGGQETQYF.

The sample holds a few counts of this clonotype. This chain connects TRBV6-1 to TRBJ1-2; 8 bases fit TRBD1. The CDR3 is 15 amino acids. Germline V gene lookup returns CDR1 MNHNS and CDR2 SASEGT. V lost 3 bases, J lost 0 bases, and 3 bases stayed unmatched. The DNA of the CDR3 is TGTGCCAGCAGTGATTCGGGACAGGCTAACTATGGCTACACCTTC. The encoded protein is CASSDSGQANYGYTF.

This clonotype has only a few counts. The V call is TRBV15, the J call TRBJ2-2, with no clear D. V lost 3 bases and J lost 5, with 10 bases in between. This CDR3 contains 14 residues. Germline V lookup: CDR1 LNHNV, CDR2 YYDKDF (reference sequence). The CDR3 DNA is TGTGCCACCAGCAGCCGTGGGGTTACCGGGGAGCTGTTTTTT. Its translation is CATSSRGVTGELFF.

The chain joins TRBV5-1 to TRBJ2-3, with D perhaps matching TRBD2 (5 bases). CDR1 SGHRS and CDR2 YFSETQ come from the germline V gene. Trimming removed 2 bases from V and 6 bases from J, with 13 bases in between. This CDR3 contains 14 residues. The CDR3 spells CASSFSTPGDTQYF. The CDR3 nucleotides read TGCGCCAGCAGCTTTAGCACTCCGGGGGATACGCAGTATTTT.

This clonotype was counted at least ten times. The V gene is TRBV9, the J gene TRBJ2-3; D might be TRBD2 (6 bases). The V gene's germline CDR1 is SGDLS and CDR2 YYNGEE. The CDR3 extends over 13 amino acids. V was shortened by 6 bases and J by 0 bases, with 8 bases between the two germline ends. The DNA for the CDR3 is TGTGCCAGCACCGGGGGAAGCACAGATACGCAGTATTTT. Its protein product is CASTGGSTDTQYF.

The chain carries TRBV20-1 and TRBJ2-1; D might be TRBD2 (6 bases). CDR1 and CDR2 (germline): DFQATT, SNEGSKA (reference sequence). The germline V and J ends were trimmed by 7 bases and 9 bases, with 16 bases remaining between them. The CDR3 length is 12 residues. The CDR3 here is CSVRAGMGEQFF. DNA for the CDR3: TGCAGTGTTCGGGCGGGGATGGGTGAGCAGTTCTTC.

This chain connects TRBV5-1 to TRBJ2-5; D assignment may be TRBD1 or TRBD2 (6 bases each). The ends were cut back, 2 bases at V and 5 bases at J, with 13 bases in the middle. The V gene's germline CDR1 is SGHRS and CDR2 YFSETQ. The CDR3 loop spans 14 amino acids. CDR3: CASSFTGGEETQYF. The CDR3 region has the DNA TGCGCCAGCAGCTTTACCGGGGGCGAGGAGACCCAGTACTTC.

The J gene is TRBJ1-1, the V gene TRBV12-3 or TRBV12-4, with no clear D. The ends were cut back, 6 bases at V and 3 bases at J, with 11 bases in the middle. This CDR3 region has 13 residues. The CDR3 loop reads CASRNPGHTEAFF. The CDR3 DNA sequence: TGTGCCAGCAGGAACCCGGGCCACACTGAAGCTTTCTTT.

CDR3 protein: CASSPRPAPVAFF. In DNA, the CDR3 is TGTGCCAGCAGCCCCCGACCAGCCCCAGTGGCTTTCTTT. The rearrangement uses TRBV11-1 and TRBJ1-1, with D hard to call. CDR3 length equals 13 residues. Germline-derived CDR1 and CDR2 are SGHAT and FQDESV (reference sequence). V lost 5 bases and J lost 11, with 18 bases in between.

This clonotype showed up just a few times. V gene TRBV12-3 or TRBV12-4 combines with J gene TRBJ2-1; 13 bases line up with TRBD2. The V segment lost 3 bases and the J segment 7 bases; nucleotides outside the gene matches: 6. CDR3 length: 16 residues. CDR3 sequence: CASSFPRTSGGNEQFF. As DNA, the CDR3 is TGTGCCAGCAGTTTCCCCAGGACTAGCGGGGGAAATGAGCAGTTCTTC.

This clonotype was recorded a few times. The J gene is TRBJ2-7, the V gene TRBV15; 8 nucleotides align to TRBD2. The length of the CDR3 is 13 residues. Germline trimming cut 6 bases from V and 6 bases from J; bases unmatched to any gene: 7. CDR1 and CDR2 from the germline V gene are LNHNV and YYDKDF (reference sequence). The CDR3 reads CATSYREGGEQYF. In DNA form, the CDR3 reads TGTGCCACCAGTTACCGGGAGGGAGGCGAGCAGTACTTC.

CDR3 DNA sequence: TGTGCCAGCAGAGCGGGGGAGATTGGGAATGAGCAGTTCTTC. This encodes CASRAGEIGNEQFF. This sequence joins TRBV5-4 and TRBJ2-1; 8 nucleotides agree with TRBD2. Trimming took 5 bases from V and 7 from J; bases not matched to a gene: 8. Per germline, CDR1 SGHNT and CDR2 YYREEE (reference sequence). This CDR3 is built from 14 residues.

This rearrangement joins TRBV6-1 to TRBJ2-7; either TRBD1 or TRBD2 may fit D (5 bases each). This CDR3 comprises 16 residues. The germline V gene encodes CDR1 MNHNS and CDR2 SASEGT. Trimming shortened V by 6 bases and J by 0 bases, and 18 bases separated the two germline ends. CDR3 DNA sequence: TGTGCCAGCAGCCTCAAGCCCCCCGGGACCTCCTACGAGCAGTACTTC. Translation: CASSLKPPGTSYEQYF.

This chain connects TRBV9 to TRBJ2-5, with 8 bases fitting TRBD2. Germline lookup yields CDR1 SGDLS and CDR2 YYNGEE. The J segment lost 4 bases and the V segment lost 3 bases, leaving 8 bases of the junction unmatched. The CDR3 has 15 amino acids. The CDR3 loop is CASSEGVAGRETQYF. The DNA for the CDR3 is TGTGCCAGCAGCGAAGGGGTAGCGGGGCGAGAGACCCAGTACTTC.

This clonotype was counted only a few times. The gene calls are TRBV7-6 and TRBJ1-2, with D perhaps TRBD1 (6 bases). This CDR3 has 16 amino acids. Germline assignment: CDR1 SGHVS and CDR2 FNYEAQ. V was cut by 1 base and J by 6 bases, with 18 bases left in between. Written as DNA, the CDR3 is TGTGCCAGCAGCTTAGGAGACGGGGGGGCGAGGGATGGCTACACCTTC. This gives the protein CASSLGDGGARDGYTF.

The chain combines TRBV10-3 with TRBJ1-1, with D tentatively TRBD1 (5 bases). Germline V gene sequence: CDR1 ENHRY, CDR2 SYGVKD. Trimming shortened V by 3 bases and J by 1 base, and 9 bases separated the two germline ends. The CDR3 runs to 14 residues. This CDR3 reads CAISDRVANTEAFF. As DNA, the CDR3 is TGTGCCATCAGTGACAGGGTGGCGAACACTGAAGCTTTCTTT.

CDR3 DNA sequence: TGTGCCAGCAGCCAAGAAAACAGGGGACTTCAGCCCCAGCATTTT. It is translated as CASSQENRGLQPQHF. V and J are TRBV4-2 and TRBJ1-5; 7 bases are a match to TRBD1. CDR1 and CDR2 (germline): LGHNA, YNFKEQ. V shed 0 bases, J shed 6 bases, and the junction held 5 bases outside the gene matches. The CDR3 runs 15 residues.

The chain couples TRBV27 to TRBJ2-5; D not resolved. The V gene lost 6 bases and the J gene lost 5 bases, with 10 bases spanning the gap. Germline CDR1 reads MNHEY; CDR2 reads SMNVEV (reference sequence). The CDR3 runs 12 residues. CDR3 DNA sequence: TGTGCCAGCAGCAACTTGGGGGAGACCCAGTACTTC. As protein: CASSNLGETQYF.

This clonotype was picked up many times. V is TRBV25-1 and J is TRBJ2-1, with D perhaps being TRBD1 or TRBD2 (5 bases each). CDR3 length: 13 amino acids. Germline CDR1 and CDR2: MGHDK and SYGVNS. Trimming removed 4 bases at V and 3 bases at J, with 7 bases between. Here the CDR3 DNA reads TGTGCCAGCAGTGCGGGGCTCTACAATGAGCAGTTCTTC. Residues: CASSAGLYNEQFF.